This T cell receptor beta chain was captured in a study of OX40 agonist ivuxolimab in advanced cancers. The V end was cut by 2 bases, the J end by 6 bases, with 11 bases between. This CDR3 comprises 14 residues. In germline, CDR1 is SGDLS, CDR2 YYNGEE. Profiled with immunoSEQ multiplex PCR; TCRdb holds only in-frame clones, not every one. The sample lists 77,000 or so clones; 85% to 90% were seen once. The receptor was derived from an adult with an advanced solid tumor such as melanoma, head and neck, liver or kidney cancer. V usage is TRBV9 and J usage is TRBJ2-2; the D gene is possibly TRBD1 (6 bases). Specimen: CD4+ or CD8+ T cells sorted from blood, collected in a trial of the OX40 agonist ivuxolimab. This CDR3 is CASSVTGNPGELFF. CDR3 nucleotide sequence: TGTGCCAGCAGCGTCACAGGGAATCCCGGGGAGCTGTTTTTT.